This record looks at one TCR beta chain sequence and its context. This sample was included in a study of blood T cell repertoires in COVID-19. Study-wide context: There were acute and convalescent COVID-19 samples, and they came from the United States, Italy and Spain. PBMCs, B-cell-depleted T cells, or T cells were the source of the cDNA or gDNA that made up the material.

In the authors' workflow: Nucleated cell counts were estimated from reference gene primer amplification. The repertoire was sequenced with immunoSEQ multiplex PCR; TCRdb's copy has only in-frame clones and lacks some. V and J calls and clone size are those listed in that table; D and trimming were worked out from the DNA. The table has 5,700 or so clones, 84% seen once. The V gene's germline CDR1 is SGHVS and CDR2 FQNEAQ. The V end was cut by 11 bases, the J end by 4 bases, with 16 bases between. The CDR3 has 13 amino acids. This sequence was found in a human donor in a cohort sampled during active COVID-19. V gene TRBV7-8 combines with J gene TRBJ2-3; D is perhaps TRBD1 (6 bases). The sequencing input was peripheral blood. Here the CDR3 reads CASLGGRSDTQYF. In DNA, the CDR3 is TGTGCCTCTCTAGGGGGACGGTCAGATACGCAGTATTTT.